This paragraph reports one T cell receptor (beta chain). The target of this receptor is not known. It has no much larger one-base neighbor in the sample; base qualities were not kept. Participants in the prospective study were enrolled through a virtual design, were aged 18 to 89 years, and lived in roughly 25 United States geographic areas. In the prospective study, participants were assigned to cohorts based on the clinical history participants reported in a screening survey and a study questionnaire. Recovered participants in ImmuneRACE Cohort 3 were defined by two consecutive negative NP/OP PCR tests, clearance by a healthcare professional, or resolution of symptoms. In the prospective study, whole blood, serum and a nasopharyngeal or oropharyngeal swab were collected from each participant by mobile phlebotomists. Over a roughly 2-month period, participants in the prospective study had the option of providing additional blood draws and questionnaires. Blood samples from the prospective study were shipped frozen or at room temperature prior to DNA extraction.

The data stem from a study of blood T cell repertoires in COVID-19 (dated by TCRdb to 2019 to 2021). For context, the study as a whole: The collaborator samples originated in the United States, Italy and Spain and spanned the acute and convalescent phases of COVID-19. The material from the prospective study consisted of cDNA or gDNA derived from T cells, B-cell-depleted T cells, or PBMCs. Subjects who had been exposed to COVID-19, were actively infected with it, or had recovered from it provided the deeply sampled blood TCRbeta repertoires that made up the dataset. A freely available public database, intended as a resource for researchers studying the immune response to SARS-CoV-2, is where the repertoires were released. The samples were drawn from two sources: the first 160 participants of the ongoing ImmuneRACE study, and 1,000 to 1,500 subjects contributed by 6 global collaborators. Nearly every sample came with metadata listing a de-identified subject ID, COVID-19 status, age in years and sex. Where HLA class I and class II types were available, the types were taken from metadata supplied by the sample provider, not from assay-based typing. Points the paper makes about the study in general: The amount of clinical and demographic metadata varied by source and participant and was provided uncurated.

TCRbeta CDR3 regions were amplified from genomic DNA by means of the immunoSEQ Assay, a bias-controlled multiplex PCR. As for how the authors treated the data: The number of nucleated cells in each sample was estimated from the amplification of reference gene primers within the assay. To quantify the absolute abundance of each unique TCRbeta CDR3 rearrangement, sequence reads were collapsed and filtered. For each sample, productive Simpson clonality was calculated as the square root of Simpson's diversity index across productive rearrangements. In TCRdb, the immuneACCESS table is reduced to in-frame sequences with V and J assigned. These tables do not hold every clone; where another copy was compared, an unresolved V gene accounts for under half, and the others remain unexplained. The V and J calls and clone size come from that table; D and trimming were worked out from the DNA. This sample lists some 180,000 clones; around 83% were detected once. The top ten clones comprise under 8% of the sample.

From the cysteine up to the phenylalanine, the CDR3 has a length of 15 residues. CDR3 DNA is the only sequence kept; it has 45 bases, read in frame from the first base. At the junction V is shortened by 4 bases and J by 5 bases; bases outside the gene matches: 11. In the germline V gene, CDR1 corresponds to SGHRS and CDR2 to YFSETQ. The receptor's source is a man aged 40-49 years who had recovered from COVID-19. Material: PBMCs or T cells enriched from blood (not recorded which). The V and J genes are TRBV5-1 and TRBJ1-1, with TRBD1 identical over 7 junction bases. The encoded CDR3 is CASSHPPGQETEAFF. The bases read TGCGCCAGCAGCCACCCACCCGGACAGGAAACTGAAGCTTTCTTT.